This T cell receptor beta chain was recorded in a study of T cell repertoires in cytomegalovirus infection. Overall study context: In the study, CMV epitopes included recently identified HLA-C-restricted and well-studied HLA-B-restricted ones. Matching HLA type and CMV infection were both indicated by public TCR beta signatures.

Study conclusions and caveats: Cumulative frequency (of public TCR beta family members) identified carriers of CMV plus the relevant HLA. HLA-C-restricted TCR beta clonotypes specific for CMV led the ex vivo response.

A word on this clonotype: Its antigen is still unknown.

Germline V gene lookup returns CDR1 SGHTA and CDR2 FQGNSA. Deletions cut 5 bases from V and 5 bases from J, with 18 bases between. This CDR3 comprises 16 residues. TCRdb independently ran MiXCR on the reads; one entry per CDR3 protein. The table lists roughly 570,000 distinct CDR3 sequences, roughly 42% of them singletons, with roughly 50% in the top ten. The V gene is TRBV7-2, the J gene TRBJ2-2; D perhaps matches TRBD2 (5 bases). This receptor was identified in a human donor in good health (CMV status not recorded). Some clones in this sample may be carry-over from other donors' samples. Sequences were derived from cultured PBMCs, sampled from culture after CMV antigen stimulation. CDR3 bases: TGTGCCAGCAGCGGATACCGGGGAGTCGGGACCGGGGAGCTGTTTTTT. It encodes CASSGYRGVGTGELFF.